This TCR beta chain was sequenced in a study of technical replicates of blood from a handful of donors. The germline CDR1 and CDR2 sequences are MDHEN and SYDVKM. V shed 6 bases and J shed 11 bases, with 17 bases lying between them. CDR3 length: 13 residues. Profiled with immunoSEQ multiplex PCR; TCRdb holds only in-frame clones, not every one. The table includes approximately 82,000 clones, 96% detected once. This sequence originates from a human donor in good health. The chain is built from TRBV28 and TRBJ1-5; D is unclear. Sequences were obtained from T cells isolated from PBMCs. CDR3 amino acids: CASSQNKAGAQHF. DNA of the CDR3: TGTGCCAGCAGCCAAAACAAGGCCGGGGCCCAGCATTTT.